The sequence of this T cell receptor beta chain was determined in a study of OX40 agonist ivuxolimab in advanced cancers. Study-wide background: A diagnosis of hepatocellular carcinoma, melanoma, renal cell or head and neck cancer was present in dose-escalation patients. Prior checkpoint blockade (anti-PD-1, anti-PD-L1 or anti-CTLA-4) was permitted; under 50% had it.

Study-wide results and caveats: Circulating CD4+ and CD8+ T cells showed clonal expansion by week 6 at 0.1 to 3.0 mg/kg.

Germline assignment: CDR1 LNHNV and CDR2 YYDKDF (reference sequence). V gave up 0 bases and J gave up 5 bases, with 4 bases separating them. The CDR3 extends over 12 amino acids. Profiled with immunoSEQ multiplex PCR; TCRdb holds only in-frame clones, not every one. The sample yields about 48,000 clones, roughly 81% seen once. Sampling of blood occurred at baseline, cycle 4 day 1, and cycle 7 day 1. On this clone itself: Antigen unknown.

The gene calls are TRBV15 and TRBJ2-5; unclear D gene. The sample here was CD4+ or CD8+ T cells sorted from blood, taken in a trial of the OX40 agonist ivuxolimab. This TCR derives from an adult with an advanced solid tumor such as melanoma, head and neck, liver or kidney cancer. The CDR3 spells CATSRDMETQYF. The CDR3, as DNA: TGTGCCACCAGCAGAGATATGGAGACCCAGTACTTC.